These T cell receptor beta chains were read from a single sample in a study of memory CD4+ T cells and cytomegalovirus serostatus. Sequencing was performed with immunoSEQ multiplex PCR; in TCRdb, only in-frame clones are kept and a portion is missing. The profile shows some 50,000 clones, approximately 74% of them singletons. Sample: memory CD4+ T cells from blood. Source of these receptors: an adult in good health and CMV-seropositive. The CDR3 runs from the conserved cysteine through the conserved F or W. The D gene is left open where the match is weak. Clone size is stated in some rows and not others, as once, few, many or a class when expanded.

NA	TRBJ2-5	NA	TRBV6-5	CASSPSQGTQYF	TGTGCCAGCAGCCCGTCCCAGGGGACCCAGTACTTC
once	TRBJ1-4	TRBD1	TRBV7-9	CASSLLRGDYEKLFF	TGTGCCAGCAGCTTACTCAGGGGGGATTATGAAAAACTGTTTTTT
NA	TRBJ1-4	NA	TRBV14	CASSQGAGWGKLFF	TGTGCCAGCAGCCAAGGGGCTGGGTGGGGAAAACTGTTTTTT
NA	TRBJ2-5	TRBD1	TRBV7-7	CASSPGTGRETQYF	TGTGCTAGCAGCCCGGGGACAGGGAGGGAGACCCAGTACTTC
NA	TRBJ1-1	NA	TRBV9	CASSVVEGWTEAFF	TGTGCCAGCAGCGTAGTGGAGGGATGGACTGAAGCTTTCTTT
NA	TRBJ2-7	NA	TRBV7-2	CASSWIPRDEQYF	TGTGCCAGCAGCTGGATCCCTCGGGACGAGCAGTACTTC
NA	TRBJ2-2	NA	TRBV5-4	CASSLFGGANTGELFF	TGTGCCAGCAGCTTGTTCGGGGGCGCGAACACCGGGGAGCTGTTTTTT
NA	TRBJ1-2	NA	TRBV10-3	CAITGQAYGYTF	TGTGCCATCACAGGGCAGGCATATGGCTACACCTTC
NA	TRBJ2-5	TRBD2	TRBV7-2	CASSETSGEETQYF	TGTGCCAGCAGCGAGACTAGCGGGGAAGAGACCCAGTACTTC
NA	TRBJ2-2	NA	TRBV11-2	CASSSLDEGTGELFF	TGTGCCAGCAGCTCGCTGGACGAGGGGACCGGGGAGCTGTTTTTT
few	TRBJ2-7	TRBD1	TRBV7-9	CASSLGGTVSYEQYF	TGTGCCAGCAGCTTAGGAGGGACAGTGTCCTACGAGCAGTACTTC
few	TRBJ1-3	NA	TRBV6-1	CASKNRDVSGNTIYF	TGTGCCAGCAAGAACAGGGATGTGTCTGGAAACACCATATATTTT
NA	TRBJ1-1	NA	TRBV7-7	CASSKDRNTEAFF	TGTGCTAGCAGCAAGGACAGGAACACTGAAGCTTTCTTT
NA	TRBJ2-2	NA	TRBV7-9	CASSFGENTGELFF	TGTGCCAGCAGCTTCGGTGAGAACACCGGGGAGCTGTTTTTT
NA	TRBJ2-1	TRBD2	TRBV18	CASSPAAGTSRLEQFF	TGTGCCAGCTCACCAGCCGCCGGGACTAGTAGGCTAGAGCAGTTCTTC
NA	TRBJ2-3	NA	TRBV7-9	CASSPPGNTQYF	TGTGCCAGCAGCCCCCCCGGGAATACGCAGTATTTT
NA	TRBJ1-6	NA	TRBV19	CASSHLVVGPAGSPLHF	TGTGCCAGCAGCCACCTGGTGGTAGGGCCGGCTGGTTCACCCCTCCACTTT
NA	TRBJ1-5	NA	TRBV19	CASSINIDSTEGPQHF	TGTGCCAGTAGTATTAACATTGACAGTACCGAGGGGCCCCAGCATTTT
NA	TRBJ2-7	NA	TRBV7-8	CASSSLIPGPYEQYF	TGTGCCAGCAGCTCTCTCATCCCTGGGCCCTACGAGCAGTACTTC
NA	TRBJ1-1	TRBD1	TRBV2	CASSEAGRDRYDFWQGRRSFF	TGTGCCAGCAGTGAAGCGGGACGGGACAGGTACGATTTTTGGCAGGGTAGGCGCTCTTTCTTT
once	TRBJ1-1	NA	TRBV5-1	CASSLDAGEAFF	TGCGCCAGCAGCTTGGACGCAGGGGAGGCTTTCTTT
NA	TRBJ1-2	TRBD1	TRBV5-6	CASSFGDRVNYGYTF	TGTGCCAGCAGCTTCGGGGACAGGGTAAACTATGGCTACACCTTC
NA	TRBJ2-5	TRBD2	TRBV5-1	CASSLASGGLLETQYF	TGCGCCAGCAGCTTGGCGAGCGGGGGCCTGCTGGAGACCCAGTACTTC
NA	TRBJ2-2	TRBD1	TRBV4-2	CASSQDGYTDRADTGELFF	TGTGCCAGCAGCCAAGACGGCTATACCGACAGGGCTGACACCGGGGAGCTGTTTTTT
NA	TRBJ2-2	TRBD1	TRBV10-3	CAIKAGQGWTGELFF	TGTGCCATCAAGGCCGGACAGGGGTGGACCGGGGAGCTGTTTTTT
NA	TRBJ1-3	NA	TRBV7-2	CASSLVPGAAGNTIYF	TGTGCCAGCAGCTTAGTCCCAGGGGCAGCTGGAAACACCATATATTTT
many	TRBJ1-6	NA	TRBV4-1	CASSQVTLQGRKSPLHF	TGCGCCAGCAGCCAAGTCACCTTACAGGGTCGGAAATCACCCCTCCACTTT
few	TRBJ1-1	NA	TRBV5-1	CASSRPGAPPEAFF	TGCGCCAGCAGCAGGCCAGGGGCACCCCCTGAAGCTTTCTTT
NA	TRBJ2-1	NA	TRBV28	CASSHGASNEQFF	TGTGCCAGCAGTCACGGGGCGTCGAATGAGCAGTTCTTC
NA	TRBJ2-3	TRBD2	TRBV4-2	CASSLRTSGGITDTQYF	TGTGCCAGCAGCCTCCGGACTAGCGGGGGAATAACAGATACGCAGTATTTT
NA	TRBJ2-5	NA	TRBV19	CASSIVERETQYF	TGTGCCAGTAGTATCGTTGAGCGAGAGACCCAGTACTTC
medium-sized	TRBJ1-1	NA	TRBV2	CASSATTSSRAFF	TGTGCCAGCAGTGCCACCACGAGCTCCCGGGCTTTCTTT
NA	TRBJ1-1	NA	TRBV4-2	CASSQGQRNTEAFF	TGTGCCAGCAGCCAAGGGCAGAGGAACACTGAAGCTTTCTTT
NA	TRBJ2-3	NA	TRBV6-1	CASSDIRDRTAYSTDTQYF	TGTGCCAGCAGTGATATACGGGACCGGACAGCCTATAGCACAGATACGCAGTATTTT
NA	TRBJ1-2	TRBD1	TRBV6-5	CASSQQGALGYTF	TGTGCCAGCAGCCAACAGGGGGCGCTTGGCTACACCTTC
NA	TRBJ2-5	NA	TRBV5-1	CASGSSLGAVQETQYF	TGCGCCAGCGGTTCCAGTTTGGGGGCCGTCCAAGAGACCCAGTACTTC
NA	TRBJ2-5	NA	TRBV4-3	CASSQVSGVQETQYF	TGCGCCAGCAGCCAAGTATCGGGGGTCCAAGAGACCCAGTACTTC
once	TRBJ1-5	NA	TRBV18	CASSLHGNQPQHF	TGTGCCAGCTCACTACACGGCAATCAGCCCCAGCATTTT
NA	TRBJ2-5	NA	TRBV11-2	CASSLGPGVSQETQYF	TGTGCCAGCAGCTTAGGGCCCGGGGTCAGCCAAGAGACCCAGTACTTC
many	TRBJ1-2	TRBD1	TRBV2	CASSPEQGHGYTF	TGTGCCAGCAGCCCGGAACAGGGGCATGGCTACACCTTC
NA	TRBJ2-6	NA	TRBV15	CATSTGKAGANVLTF	TGTGCCACCAGCACTGGAAAGGCTGGGGCCAACGTCCTGACTTTC
NA	TRBJ2-2	TRBD2	TRBV19	CASSIDAASGGYLAGELFF	TGTGCCAGTAGTATAGATGCGGCTAGCGGGGGGTACCTCGCCGGGGAGCTGTTTTTT
NA	TRBJ2-7	NA	TRBV6-1	CASGLQSRSEQYF	TGTGCCAGTGGATTGCAGTCCCGCTCCGAGCAGTACTTC
few	TRBJ1-3	NA	TRBV19	CASEGLGSRNTIYF	TGTGCCAGTGAGGGGTTGGGAAGCCGAAACACCATATATTTT
NA	TRBJ2-1	NA	TRBV4-2	CASSQGLRLGNEQFF	TGTGCCAGCAGCCAAGGGCTACGCCTAGGGAATGAGCAGTTCTTC
NA	TRBJ1-2	NA	TRBV6-6	CASSSDSYGYTF	TGTGCCAGCAGTTCGGACAGCTATGGCTACACCTTC
few	TRBJ1-2	NA	TRBV19	CATLRGSVGYTF	TGTGCCACCCTCCGAGGATCGGTGGGATACACCTTC
once	TRBJ2-7	TRBD1	TRBV19	CASTPGQGSYEQYF	TGTGCCAGTACCCCGGGACAGGGATCCTACGAGCAGTACTTC
NA	TRBJ1-1	NA	TRBV5-4	CASSSVLDGLGKAFF	TGTGCCAGCAGCTCCGTATTAGACGGATTGGGGAAAGCTTTCTTT